This T cell receptor (beta chain) was sequenced for a study of cytomegalovirus exposure and HLA in healthy donors (dated by TCRdb to between 2016 and 2019). Context from the whole study: An earlier analysis of more than 550 of the donors reported roughly 300 Gb of sequence data and approximately 120 million unique TCR beta sequences obtained from about 200 million T cells. Approximately 310 gigabases of sequencing data and 75 million to 85 million unique TCR sequences made up an early release that covered approximately 700 HLA-typed donors. The genetic ancestry cluster associated with self-reported Caucasian donors included about four fifths of the roughly 400 genotyped donors. The study aimed to test whether signatures of past pathogen exposure could be identified by cataloging public T cell receptors. The study used immunosequencing to profile the T cell repertoires of several hundred subjects and linked those repertoires to cytomegalovirus serostatus. In addition to the first cohort of 666 subjects, a separate validation cohort of around 110 different subjects was used. The study combined high-throughput TCR immunosequencing, statistical association of individual TCRs with disease status, and machine learning to predict cytomegalovirus infection status. To study patterns of TCR occurrence, a later analysis re-analyzed previously published TCR beta repertoires from 650 to 750 donors and added high-resolution HLA genotyping. Rather than drawing on any new phenotypic data, the later analysis identified candidate immune exposures from TCR beta sequences and the way those sequences occurred across donors. An earlier analysis of fewer than 700 of the donors applied high-throughput TCR beta sequencing to assess whether each TCR beta V gene segment acted as functional or pseudogenic. Donor age, sex, ethnicity and CMV serostatus were compiled together with the repertoire data. A later genetic analysis took genome-wide SNP genotypes for about three fifths of the roughly 700 donors and used that subset as a discovery cohort. All discovery cohort repertoires had been generated on a single sequencing platform. HLA typing included class I and class II loci at four-digit resolution. The number of donors typed differed by locus, with about 629-640 for A, B, C, DRB1 and DQB1, approximately 500 for DQA1, 600 to 610 for DPA1, and roughly 450 for DPB1. About five DR-DQ haplotypes were treated as single units for association and clustering because of strong linkage in the cohort. Among some 410 genotyped donors of the cohort, an average of roughly 240,000 unique TCR beta nucleotide sequences were sequenced per donor, about a sixth of them non-productive. The research as a whole found: A cluster of highly shared sequence variants was judged likely to be a technical artifact of the sequencing pipeline. The earlier analysis of 450 to 700 of the donors excluded approximately 15 rarely observed V segments, including chromosome 9 orphons, because counts were too low. Sequencing depth was assumed to be roughly uniform across donors in the presence/absence analyses, though that assumption may not hold. Most TCR sequences were observed very rarely across donors, whereas some public TCRs were present in many individuals. The cohort was sequenced for TCR beta chains only, and without alpha or paired-chain data the features that could be detected were limited. Because some donors lacked HLA typing at each locus, the association tests relied only on the typed subset. Several of the top co-occurrence clusters appeared to be linked to parvovirus B19, influenza, CMV and Epstein-Barr virus, according to a later analysis. The authors suggested that the approach could potentially be generalized to other disease states and immunological phenotypes. V-gene and J-gene trimming of TCR beta chains was associated with a missense DCLRE1C variant in a later genetic analysis, and the association was replicated in an independent cohort. In a later analysis, most CMV-associated TCR beta chains were found to appear HLA-restricted, with HLA associations seemingly driven largely by CMV exposure. The study listed approximately 150 TCR beta chains as associated with cytomegalovirus. A later genetic analysis reported fewer N-insertions in productive TCRs among donors in an Asian-associated ancestry cluster than the roughly 640-donor mean. Three of the identified cytomegalovirus-associated TCR beta chains were confirmed in vitro to be specific for cytomegalovirus antigens. Cytomegalovirus status was reported to be diagnosed by the classifier with high specificity and sensitivity in both the original and validation cohorts. Specific HLA alleles were associated with over 15,000 TCR beta sequences at a false discovery rate of 0.05 in a later analysis. Correlated functional status among segregating V segments might be attributable to linkage disequilibrium, but an unknown experimental factor could not be ruled out. An earlier analysis of approximately 600 of the donors showed that most TCR beta V segments appeared in productive rearrangements either about 87% or about 30% of the time, which broadly matched IMGT annotations. According to a later analysis, TCR association rates differed among HLA loci, with DRB1 alleles showing the most associated TCRs and HLA-C alleles showing the fewest. For the cohort, immune exposure information was limited to CMV serostatus. A further reported finding was that TCR beta sequences accurately predicted the HLA-A and HLA-B alleles for most subjects in the first cohort. The 87-base-pair reads could not distinguish some IMGT-functional V segments, including TRBV6-2 and TRBV6-3, so those segments were excluded. Assigning TCR associations to individual alleles was difficult when HLA alleles, especially DR and DQ, strongly co-occurred. In a later analysis, HLA-associated TCR beta chains showed more clonal expansion and lower generation probabilities than non-associated chains that were equally common.

The cohort comprised around 700 healthy bone marrow donors. Cohort members were all nominally healthy when sampled, although unrecorded immune exposures were likely present. The donor was CMV seronegative and was included in the group of a few hundred seronegative cohort members. A peripheral blood sample was provided by each donor, and peripheral blood mononuclear cells were used for TCR beta sequencing. Genomic DNA extraction from the blood cell samples was performed with the Qiagen DNeasy Blood Extraction Kit. The CDR3 holds 14 amino acids from the cysteine to the phenylalanine. Only CDR3 DNA remains: 42 bases, in frame from the first base. At the junction V is shortened by 0 bases and J by 6 bases, with 11 bases in between. Via the germline V gene, CDR1 is SGDLS and CDR2 YYNGEE. The library came from the immunoSEQ multiplex PCR assay. For the multiplex PCR, a mixture combining 60 forward primers for TCR Vbeta segments and 13 reverse primers for TCR Jbeta segments was used. A multiplex PCR assay on genomic DNA amplified the CDR3 region of rearranged TCR beta genes. The amplified TCR beta libraries were sequenced on the Illumina HiSeq System as 87-base-pair reads. Concerning the study's data processing: In a later analysis, some 80 million unique TCR beta chains were counted across the approximately 640 repertoires, and approximately 9.9 million of these chains were shared by at least two donors. Raw reads were error-corrected and collapsed into unique sequences with a nearest-neighbor algorithm that merged closely related sequences to remove PCR and sequencing errors. CDR3 sequences were aligned to IMGT reference sequences to assign V, D and J gene segments. For a sequence to be retained, a match of at least six nucleotides was required to both a V gene segment and a J gene segment. Rearrangements were classified as productive when the CDR3 lacked stop codons and remained in frame with V and J, and all other rearrangements were classified as non-productive. Following IMGT convention, CDR3 was defined as the stretch from the second conserved V-encoded cysteine to the conserved J-encoded phenylalanine. Sequences without an unambiguous match to a single V gene segment were excluded from the earlier analysis of 587 of the donors. In an earlier analysis of 450 to 750 of the donors, a V segment was called functional when productive rearrangements were above 56.7%, and segregating when the standard deviation between donors exceeded 5%. A statistical classification framework was developed to diagnose cytomegalovirus status using the catalog of TCR beta chain sequences. In a later analysis, TCR nucleotide sequences were compared against IMGT/GENE-DB human TR gene sequences so that V and J genes could be assigned. Using the TCRdist pipeline, a later analysis assigned CDR3 sequences along with most-parsimonious VDJ recombination scenarios. In a later analysis, each TCR beta chain was defined by its CDR3 amino acid sequence together with its V-gene family, and reads without a unique V-gene family were excluded. In a later analysis, fewer than 650 highly shared, low-generation-probability nucleotide sequences were removed to address suspected cross-contamination and a sequencing artifact. For each public chain, a later analysis derived a clonal expansion index from normalized ranks of inferred template counts within each repertoire. Generation probabilities in a later analysis came from a VDJ recombination model fitted to out-of-frame rearrangements, and those results were checked against IGoR. Hypergeometric tests were used in a later analysis to score TCR-TCR, TCR-HLA and TCR-CMV co-occurrence, with a repertoire-size bias correction applied to the TCR pairs. To estimate false discovery rates, a later analysis permuted the HLA or CMV assignments 20 times. In a later analysis, co-occurring TCRs were grouped with DBSCAN, and TCRdist sequence similarity was added when clustering was performed within HLA-allele-positive subsets. Co-occurrence clustering excluded repertoires with fewer than 30,000 or more than 120,000 public chains, plus five with anomalous nucleotide sharing. The immuneACCESS repertoire file appears here via TCRdb, limited to in-frame rearrangements. These files lack a portion of the clones; in checked studies, under half of the deficit traces to unresolved V genes, and the cause of the others is not known. V, J and clone size reflect that table, while D and trimming were determined from the DNA. The sample has about 110,000 clones on record, approximately 81% of them singletons. The leading ten clones occupy 2% to 2.5% of the sample.

Turning to this clone: The antigen it binds to is not known. No clone much larger than this one lies a single base away; base qualities are absent.

This sequence originates from a man aged 30 to 39 in good health and CMV-seronegative. The chain employs TRBV9 and TRBJ2-3; a tentative D call is TRBD1 (7 bases match). The specimen sequenced was PBMCs. The sequenced DNA is TGTGCCAGCAGCGTAGCGACAGGGAGGGATACGCAGTATTTT. Translated, this is CASSVATGRDTQYF.